This T cell receptor beta chain emerged from a study of early T cells in non-severe SARS-CoV-2 infection. Study-level information: Sequencing was performed on bulk RNA from unsorted whole blood, leaving chains unpaired.

The library protocol tagged individual cDNA molecules with unique molecular identifiers. TCRdb independently ran MiXCR on the 5' RACE reads; one entry per CDR3 protein. The sample records tens of thousands of distinct CDR3 sequences, about 23% being singletons. This specimen was whole blood, taken at baseline. The sequence came from an adult who was a healthcare worker with PCR-confirmed SARS-CoV-2 infection or an uninfected control (not recorded which).

CDR3 sequence (DNA): TGCGCCAGCAGGCAAGATAACACCGGGGAGCTGTTTTTT. This translates into CASRQDNTGELFF. V gene TRBV10-1 combines with J gene TRBJ2-2, with no clear D. V lost 6 bases to trimming and J lost 2 bases, with 7 bases between them. Looked up from germline, CDR1 is WNHNN and CDR2 is SYGVQD (reference sequence). This CDR3 is 13 amino acids long.